This T cell receptor beta chain was captured by sequencing in a study of blood T cell repertoires in COVID-19. Study background: T cells, B-cell-depleted T cells, or PBMCs provided the cDNA or gDNA that served as material.

Assay: immunoSEQ multiplex PCR; the TCRdb copy retains only in-frame clones and omits some. The data show around 360,000 clones, with 87% seen just once and under 3% held by the top ten. Germline V gives CDR1 MRHNA, CDR2 SNTAGT. The CDR3 covers 15 residues. V lost 4 bases and J 0 bases, leaving 12 bases between the germline ends. Participants came from roughly 23 US areas, aged roughly 18 to 89 years. In assigning cohorts, the study relied on participant-reported clinical history. The J gene is TRBJ1-2, the V gene TRBV6-4; D might be TRBD1 (5 bases). Sequencing was done on a sample of PBMCs or T cells enriched from blood (not recorded which). The TCR sequence derives from a woman younger than 45 who had recovered from COVID-19. CDR3 coding DNA: TGTGCCAGCAGTGCCACGTCGACAGCTAACTATGGCTACACCTTC. It is translated as CASSATSTANYGYTF.